Listed here are 12 T cell receptor beta chains from one sample, sequenced in a study of neurological immune-mediated disorders. MiXCR was run by TCRdb on the 5' RACE reads, yielding one entry per CDR3 protein. The data show 55,000 to 65,000 distinct CDR3 sequences, around a tenth seen once. The time point: longitudinal time-point 1 (baseline). The sample consisted of PBMCs. These receptors were obtained from a male donor with HTLV-1-associated myelopathy (HAM/TSP).

This clonotype was found many times. This chain links TRBV5-1 with TRBJ1-4; maybe TRBD1 (6 bases). V was pared by 1 base and J by 8 bases, with 15 bases between. The CDR3 length is 15 residues. The germline CDR1 and CDR2 sequences are SGHRS and YFSETQ. In DNA, the CDR3 is TGCGCCAGCAGCTTGCCGGGACAAGGGGGGGAAAAACTGTTTTTT. Its translation is CASSLPGQGGEKLFF.

At least ten counts were recorded for this clonotype. J is TRBJ2-1 and V is TRBV20-1, with D unclear. Germline V gives CDR1 DFQATT, CDR2 SNEGSKA (reference sequence). The CDR3 spans 15 residues. V lost 6 bases, J lost 0 bases, and 15 bases lay in between. CDR3 coding DNA: TGCAGTGCCCTACTACCCCCAAGCTCCTACAATGAGCAGTTCTTC. Translation: CSALLPPSSYNEQFF.

Turning to this clonotype: One end of the junction does not line up with germline, which may come from a read error. The chain uses TRBV10-3 and TRBJ2-7, with D tentatively TRBD1 or TRBD2 (6 bases each). The CDR3 extends over 14 amino acids. Per the germline V gene, CDR1 is ENHRY and CDR2 is SYGVKD. The CDR3 coding sequence is TGTGCCATCAGACAGGGAGGTCCCACCTACGAGCAGTACTTT. Protein: CAIRQGGPTYEQYF.

This clonotype was observed at least ten times. The chain combines TRBV20-1 with TRBJ2-1, with 7 bases fitting TRBD2. This CDR3 has 15 amino acids. The J segment lost 0 bases and the V segment lost 6 bases, leaving 8 bases of the junction unmatched. The germline gives CDR1 DFQATT, CDR2 SNEGSKA (reference sequence). In DNA form, the CDR3 reads TGCAGTGCGGTGACTAGCCCCAGCTCCTACAATGAGCAGTTCTTC. It codes for CSAVTSPSSYNEQFF.

This clonotype was counted ten times or more. V is TRBV9 and J is TRBJ2-1; 8 positions match TRBD1. Germline assignment: CDR1 SGDLS and CDR2 YYNGEE. V gave up 4 bases and J gave up 2 bases; unmatched junction bases: 11. The CDR3 has 17 residues. For the CDR3, the DNA is TGTGCCAGCAGCAGCCTGTCAGGGGGCCCCCCCTACAATGAGCAGTTCTTC. Its protein is CASSSLSGGPPYNEQFF.

At least ten counts were recorded for this clonotype. The CDR3: CASSLARDLRAQYF. CDR3 nucleotide sequence: TGTGCCAGCAGCTTAGCCCGGGACTTGAGGGCCCAGTACTTC. The rearrangement links TRBV11-2 to TRBJ2-5; tentative D call: TRBD2 (6 bases). CDR1 is SGHAT, CDR2 FQNNGV, per germline. Trimming left V 1 base short and J 9 bases short, with 15 bases between. The CDR3 is made up of 14 amino acids.

This clonotype was seen at least ten times. The genes are TRBV12-3 or TRBV12-4 and TRBJ2-1, with TRBD1 matching 8 bases. The CDR3 consists of 15 residues. Losses at the gene ends were 5 bases for V and 10 bases for J; bases not matched to a gene: 13. CDR3: CASSPTGQDKGEQFF. DNA of the CDR3: TGTGCCAGCAGTCCAACGGGACAGGACAAAGGGGAGCAGTTCTTC.

This clonotype turned up a few times. A read error may explain this, as a much larger clone is one base away. This chain connects TRBV7-9 to TRBJ2-7; possibly TRBD2 for D (5 bases). CDR1 is SEHNR, CDR2 FQNEAQ, per germline (reference sequence). This CDR3 has 16 residues. CDR3 region: CVSSLVSGFSSYEQYF. CDR3 coding DNA: TGTGTCAGCAGCTTAGTTTCGGGGTTCAGCTCCTACGAGCAGTACTTC.

This sequence joins TRBV12-3 or TRBV12-4 and TRBJ2-1; D is possibly TRBD1 (5 bases). Trimming took off 3 bases at V and 8 bases at J, with 8 bases between the two ends. This CDR3 comprises 12 residues. The CDR3 is CASSFQGYEQFF. The CDR3 nucleotides read TGTGCCAGCAGTTTTCAGGGCTATGAGCAGTTCTTC.

In its sample, this clonotype was seen many times. The chain couples TRBV5-6 to TRBJ2-2; 7 bases agree with TRBD2. With 3 bases clipped from V and 2 bases from J, the junction kept 7 bases outside the gene matches. Germline-derived CDR1 and CDR2 are SGHDT and YYEEEE. This CDR3 has 16 amino acids. CDR3 in DNA: TGTGCCAGCAGCTGGCGGGGGACTATAAACACCGGGGAGCTGTTTTTT. Translation gives CASSWRGTINTGELFF.

Many counts were recorded for this clonotype. V is TRBV7-9 and J is TRBJ2-1, with 7 bases lining up with TRBD2. V gave up 5 bases and J gave up 4 bases; unmatched junction bases: 11. CDR3 length: 16 residues. Germline CDR1 SEHNR, CDR2 FQNEAQ (reference sequence). CDR3 in DNA: TGTGCCAGCAGCATTTTGTCGGGGGGAACTTACAATGAGCAGTTCTTC. Translation gives CASSILSGGTYNEQFF.

There are many counts of this clonotype. CDR3 residues: CASSFAGSYGYTF. The DNA for the CDR3 is TGTGCCAGCAGCTTCGCGGGCTCGTATGGCTACACCTTC. The chain couples TRBV5-8 to TRBJ1-2; unclear D gene. Germline V CDR1 and CDR2: SGHTS, YDEGEE. The ends were cut back, 2 bases at V and 5 bases at J, with 10 bases in the middle. CDR3 length: 13 residues.